This T cell receptor (beta chain) was documented in a study of cytomegalovirus exposure and HLA in healthy donors. Using immunoSEQ multiplex PCR, the repertoire was profiled, and TCRdb retains in-frame clones only, with some absent. Of under 200,000 clones in the sample, approximately 96% were seen once. The donors were members of the validation cohort comprising over 90 subjects, separate from the approximately 700-subject first cohort. Study-level points and caveats: The study recorded 150 to 200 TCR beta chains that were cytomegalovirus-associated. The classifier, whose performance was assessed in both the original and validation cohorts, reportedly diagnosed cytomegalovirus status with high specificity and sensitivity.

The CDR3 runs 14 residues. The V end lost 2 bases, the J end lost 1 base, and 7 bases lay between the germline ends. Looked up from germline, CDR1 is SGDLS and CDR2 is YYNGEE. Comment on this clone: What it recognizes is unknown. Distinct nucleotide sequences in the sample also encode this CDR3.

The sequence was collected from a woman aged 18-35 years in good health and CMV-seronegative. Sample: PBMCs. The J gene is TRBJ2-1, the V gene TRBV9; D is undetermined. CDR3 DNA: TGTGCCAGCAGCGTTGGCGGATCCTACAATGAGCAGTTCTTC. Encoded protein: CASSVGGSYNEQFF.